This TCR beta chain is from a study of shared clonotypes between healthy human individuals. This CDR3 spans 15 amino acids. V was cut by 0 bases and J by 4 bases, with 11 bases left in between. Per the germline V gene, CDR1 is SGDLS and CDR2 is YYNGEE. Combination of CD45RO+ cells with CCR7-negative CD45RA+ TemRA cells was used for CD8 memory. For every subset, genomic DNA was evenly distributed across several immunoSEQ plates. Sequencing used immunoSEQ multiplex PCR; TCRdb keeps in-frame clones, though not all of them. Here the sample spans tens of thousands of clones, 60% to 80% being singletons. The V call is TRBV9, the J call TRBJ2-1; D possibly corresponds to TRBD2 (5 bases). The source of this sequence is a man aged 25 to 40 in good health. The source material was memory CD8+ T cells sorted from blood. As to subset: CD45RO+ cells pooled with CCR7-negative TemRA cells. CDR3 protein: CASSVGGRAYNEQFF. CDR3 sequence (DNA): TGTGCCAGCAGCGTAGGAGGGAGAGCATACAATGAGCAGTTCTTC.